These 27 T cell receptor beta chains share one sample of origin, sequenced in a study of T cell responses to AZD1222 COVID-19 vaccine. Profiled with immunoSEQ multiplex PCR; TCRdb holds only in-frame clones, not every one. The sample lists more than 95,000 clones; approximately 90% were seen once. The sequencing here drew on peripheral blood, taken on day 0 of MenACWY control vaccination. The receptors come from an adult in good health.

CDR3 sequence reads: CASSFDMNTEAFF. DNA of the CDR3: TGTGCCAGCAGCTTTGACATGAACACTGAAGCTTTCTTT. The gene calls are TRBV7-2 and TRBJ1-1, with D unresolved. Germline CDR1 reads SGHTA; CDR2 reads FQGNSA. CDR3 length: 13 residues. The ends were cut back, 3 bases at V and 0 bases at J, with 5 bases in the middle. The complete variable domain, with remaining parts taken from reference TRBV7-2 and TRBJ1-1, reads GAGVSQSPSNKVTEKGKDVELRCDPISGHTALYWYRQSLGQGLEFLIYFQGNSAPDKSGLPSDRFSAERTGGSVSTLTIQRTQQEDSAVYLCASSFDMNTEAFFGQGTRLTVV.

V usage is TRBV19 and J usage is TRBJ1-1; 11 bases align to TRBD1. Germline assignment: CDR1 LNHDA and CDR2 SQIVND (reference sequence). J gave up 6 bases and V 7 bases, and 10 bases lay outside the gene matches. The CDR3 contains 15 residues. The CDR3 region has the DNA TGTGCCAGTACCTTCGGACAGGGGGCGTTGGCTGAAGCTTTCTTT. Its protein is CASTFGQGALAEAFF. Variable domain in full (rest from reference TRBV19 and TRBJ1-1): DGGITQSPKYLFRKEGQNVTLSCEQNLNHDAMYWYRQDPGQGLRLIYYSQIVNDFQKGDIAEGYSVSREKKESFPLTVTSAQKNPTAFYLCASTFGQGALAEAFFGQGTRLTVV.

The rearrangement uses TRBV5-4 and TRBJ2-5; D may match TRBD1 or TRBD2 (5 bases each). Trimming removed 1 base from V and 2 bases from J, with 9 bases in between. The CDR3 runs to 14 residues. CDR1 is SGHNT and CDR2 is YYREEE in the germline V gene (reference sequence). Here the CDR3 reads CASSLPGLQETQYF. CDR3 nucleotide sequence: TGTGCCAGCAGCTTGCCGGGGCTACAAGAGACCCAGTACTTC.

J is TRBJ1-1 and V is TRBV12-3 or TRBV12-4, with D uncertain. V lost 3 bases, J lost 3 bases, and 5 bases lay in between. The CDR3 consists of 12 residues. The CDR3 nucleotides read TGTGCCAGCAGTTTTCAGGACACTGAAGCTTTCTTT. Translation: CASSFQDTEAFF.

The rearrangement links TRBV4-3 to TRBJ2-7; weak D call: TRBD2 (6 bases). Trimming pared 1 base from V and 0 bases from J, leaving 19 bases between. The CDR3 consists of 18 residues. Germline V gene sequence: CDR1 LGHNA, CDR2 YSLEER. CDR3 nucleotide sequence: TGCGCCAGCAGCCAAGGGTTGCGGGGAACACGAGGCTCCTACGAGCAGTACTTC. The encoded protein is CASSQGLRGTRGSYEQYF.

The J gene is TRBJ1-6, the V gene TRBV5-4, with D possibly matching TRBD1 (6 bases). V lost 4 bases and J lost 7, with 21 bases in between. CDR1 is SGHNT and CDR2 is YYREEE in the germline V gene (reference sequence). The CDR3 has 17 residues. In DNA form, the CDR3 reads TGTGCCAGCAGCGCACAGGGACCTTCTCTTGGAAATTCACCCCTCCACTTT. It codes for CASSAQGPSLGNSPLHF.

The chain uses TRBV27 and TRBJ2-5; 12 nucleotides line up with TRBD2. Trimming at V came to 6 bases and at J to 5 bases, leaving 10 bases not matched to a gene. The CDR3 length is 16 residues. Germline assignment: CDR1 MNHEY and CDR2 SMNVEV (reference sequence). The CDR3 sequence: CASRELAGGLGETQYF. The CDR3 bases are TGTGCCAGCAGGGAGCTAGCGGGAGGGCTAGGGGAGACCCAGTACTTC.

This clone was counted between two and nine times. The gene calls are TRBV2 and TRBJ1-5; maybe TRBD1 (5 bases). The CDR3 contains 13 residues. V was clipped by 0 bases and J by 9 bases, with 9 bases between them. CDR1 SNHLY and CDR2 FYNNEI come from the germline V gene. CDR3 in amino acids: CASSEARDGPQHF. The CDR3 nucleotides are TGTGCCAGCAGTGAAGCGCGGGACGGGCCCCAGCATTTT.

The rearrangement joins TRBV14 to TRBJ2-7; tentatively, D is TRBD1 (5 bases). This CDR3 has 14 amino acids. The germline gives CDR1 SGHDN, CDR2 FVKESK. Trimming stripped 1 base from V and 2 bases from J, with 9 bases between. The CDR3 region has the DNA TGTGCCAGCAGCCAAGTGGACAAAACCTACGAGCAGTACTTC. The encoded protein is CASSQVDKTYEQYF.

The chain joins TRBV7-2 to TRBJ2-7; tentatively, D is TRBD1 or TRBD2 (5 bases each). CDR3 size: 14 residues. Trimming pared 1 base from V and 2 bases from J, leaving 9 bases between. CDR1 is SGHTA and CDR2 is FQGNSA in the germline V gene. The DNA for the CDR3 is TGTGCCAGCAGCTTAGGTAGGGGACCCTACGAGCAGTACTTC. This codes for CASSLGRGPYEQYF.

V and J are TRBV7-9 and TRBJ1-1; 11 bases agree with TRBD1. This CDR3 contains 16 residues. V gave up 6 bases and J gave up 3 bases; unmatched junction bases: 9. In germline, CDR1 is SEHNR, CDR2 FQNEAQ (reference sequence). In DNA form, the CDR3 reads TGTGCCAGCAGGTCAGCCGGGACAGGGGGGGACACTGAAGCTTTCTTT. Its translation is CASRSAGTGGDTEAFF.

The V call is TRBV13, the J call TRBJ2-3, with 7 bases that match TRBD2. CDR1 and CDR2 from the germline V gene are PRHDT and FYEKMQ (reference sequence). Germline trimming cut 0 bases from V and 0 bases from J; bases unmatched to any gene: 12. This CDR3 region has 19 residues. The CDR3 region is CASSLGSASGFPSTDTQYF. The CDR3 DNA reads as TGTGCCAGCAGCTTAGGGTCAGCTAGCGGTTTTCCTAGCACAGATACGCAGTATTTT.

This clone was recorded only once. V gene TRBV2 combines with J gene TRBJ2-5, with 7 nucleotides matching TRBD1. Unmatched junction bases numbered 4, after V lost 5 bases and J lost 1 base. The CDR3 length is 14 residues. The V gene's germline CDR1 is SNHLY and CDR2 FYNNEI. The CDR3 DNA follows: TGTGCCAGCAGTAGGGACAGTACCCAAGAGACCCAGTACTTC. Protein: CASSRDSTQETQYF.

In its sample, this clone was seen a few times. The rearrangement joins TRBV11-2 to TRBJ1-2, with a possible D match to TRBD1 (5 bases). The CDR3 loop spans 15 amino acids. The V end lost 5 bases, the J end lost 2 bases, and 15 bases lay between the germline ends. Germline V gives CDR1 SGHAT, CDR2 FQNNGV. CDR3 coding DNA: TGTGCCAGCAGCCAACTATCAGGGAGGAACTATGGCTACACCTTC. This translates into CASSQLSGRNYGYTF.

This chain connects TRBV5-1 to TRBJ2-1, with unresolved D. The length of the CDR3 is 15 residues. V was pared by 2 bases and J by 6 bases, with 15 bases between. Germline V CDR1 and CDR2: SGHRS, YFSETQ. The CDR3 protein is CASSFDSSLSNEQFF. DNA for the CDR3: TGCGCCAGCAGCTTTGATTCCTCTCTCTCCAATGAGCAGTTCTTC.

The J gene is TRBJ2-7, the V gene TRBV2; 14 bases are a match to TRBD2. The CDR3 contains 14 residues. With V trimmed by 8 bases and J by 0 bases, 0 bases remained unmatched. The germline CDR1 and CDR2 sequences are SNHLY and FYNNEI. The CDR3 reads CASGTSGGSYEQYF. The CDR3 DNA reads TGTGCCAGCGGGACTAGCGGGGGCTCCTACGAGCAGTACTTC.

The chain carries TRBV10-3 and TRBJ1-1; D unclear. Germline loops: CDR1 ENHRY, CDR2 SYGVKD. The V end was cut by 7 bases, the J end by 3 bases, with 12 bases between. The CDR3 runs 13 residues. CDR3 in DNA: TGTGCCATCAAGTATGGGAGGGACACTGAAGCTTTCTTT. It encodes CAIKYGRDTEAFF.

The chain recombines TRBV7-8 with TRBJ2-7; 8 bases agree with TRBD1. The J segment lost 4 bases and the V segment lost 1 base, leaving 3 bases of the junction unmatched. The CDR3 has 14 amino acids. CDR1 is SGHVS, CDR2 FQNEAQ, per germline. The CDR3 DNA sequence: TGTGCCAGCAGCTTAGACCAGGGGGCATACGAGCAGTACTTC. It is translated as CASSLDQGAYEQYF.

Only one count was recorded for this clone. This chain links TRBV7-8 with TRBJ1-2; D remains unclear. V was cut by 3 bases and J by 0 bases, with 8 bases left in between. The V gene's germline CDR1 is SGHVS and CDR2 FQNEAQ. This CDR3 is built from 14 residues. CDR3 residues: CASSFQNANYGYTF. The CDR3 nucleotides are TGTGCCAGCAGCTTCCAAAATGCTAACTATGGCTACACCTTC.

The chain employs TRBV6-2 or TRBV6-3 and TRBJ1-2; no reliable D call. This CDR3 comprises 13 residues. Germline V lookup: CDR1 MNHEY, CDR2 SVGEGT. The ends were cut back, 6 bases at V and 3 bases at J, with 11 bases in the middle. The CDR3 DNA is TGTGCCAGCAGCCTAAACGGGGACTATGGCTACACCTTC. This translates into CASSLNGDYGYTF.

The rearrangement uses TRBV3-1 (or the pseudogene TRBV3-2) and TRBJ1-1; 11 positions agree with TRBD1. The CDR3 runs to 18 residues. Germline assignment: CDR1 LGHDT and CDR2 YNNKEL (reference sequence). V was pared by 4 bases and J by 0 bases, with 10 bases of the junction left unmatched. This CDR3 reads CASSPSGTGGSMNTEAFF. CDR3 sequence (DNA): TGTGCCAGCAGCCCCTCCGGGACAGGGGGGTCCATGAACACTGAAGCTTTCTTT.

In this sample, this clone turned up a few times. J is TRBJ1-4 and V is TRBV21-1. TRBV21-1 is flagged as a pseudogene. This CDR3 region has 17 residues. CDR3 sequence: CASSKVGGFRTNEKLFF. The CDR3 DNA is TGTGCCAGCAGCAAAGTTGGGGGGTTTCGGACTAATGAAAAACTGTTTTTT.

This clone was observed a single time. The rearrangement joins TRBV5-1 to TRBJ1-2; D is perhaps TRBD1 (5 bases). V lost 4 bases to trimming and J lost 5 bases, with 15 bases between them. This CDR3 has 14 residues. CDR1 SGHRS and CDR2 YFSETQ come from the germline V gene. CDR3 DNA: TGCGCCAGCAGCGGGACGGCCGGGGGGTATGGCTACACCTTC. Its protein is CASSGTAGGYGYTF.

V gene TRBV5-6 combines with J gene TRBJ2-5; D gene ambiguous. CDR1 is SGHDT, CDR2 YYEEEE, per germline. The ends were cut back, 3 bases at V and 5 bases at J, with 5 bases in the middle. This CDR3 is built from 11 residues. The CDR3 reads CASSYGETQYF. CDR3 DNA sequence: TGTGCCAGCAGCTACGGGGAGACCCAGTACTTC.

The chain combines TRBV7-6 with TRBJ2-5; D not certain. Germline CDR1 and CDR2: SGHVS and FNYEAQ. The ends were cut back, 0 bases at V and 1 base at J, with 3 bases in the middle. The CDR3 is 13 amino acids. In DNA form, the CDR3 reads TGTGCCAGCAGCTTAGCTGCCCAAGAGACCCAGTACTTC. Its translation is CASSLAAQETQYF.

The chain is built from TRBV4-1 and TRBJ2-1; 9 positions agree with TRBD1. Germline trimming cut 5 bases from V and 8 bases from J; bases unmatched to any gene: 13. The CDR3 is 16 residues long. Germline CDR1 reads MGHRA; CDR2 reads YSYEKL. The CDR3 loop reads CASSGVYGTGSDEQFF. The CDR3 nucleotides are TGCGCCAGCAGCGGCGTATATGGGACAGGGTCCGATGAGCAGTTCTTC.

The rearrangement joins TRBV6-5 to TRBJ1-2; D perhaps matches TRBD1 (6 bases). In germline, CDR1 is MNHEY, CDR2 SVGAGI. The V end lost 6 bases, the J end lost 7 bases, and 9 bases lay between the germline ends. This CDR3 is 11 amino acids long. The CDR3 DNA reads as TGTGCCAGCAGCCAGGGGTCTGGCTACACCTTC. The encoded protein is CASSQGSGYTF.